The next 8 T cell receptor beta chains were all read from a single sample in a study of T-cell reconstitution after alpha-beta-depleted transplantation in children. A TCRbeta library incorporating unique molecular identifiers was prepared. TCRdb independently ran MiXCR on the PCR reads; one entry per CDR3 protein. Among 170,000 or so distinct CDR3 sequences, approximately 6.6% were seen once, and the ten largest hold 3% to 3.5%. This specimen consisted of PBMCs from the stem cell graft donor, obtained from the stem cell graft. All receptors come from a human donor who donated a stem cell graft to a child with Wiskott-Aldrich syndrome.

The V gene is TRBV18, the J gene TRBJ1-1, with D possibly being TRBD1 (5 bases). V dropped 1 base and J dropped 0 bases, with 9 bases sitting between them. Germline CDR1 and CDR2: KGHSH and LQKENI. CDR3 length: 15 amino acids. The CDR3 nucleotides are TGTGCCAGCTCACCACTACAGGACATGAACACTGAAGCTTTCTTT. Protein: CASSPLQDMNTEAFF.

This clonotype was seen ten or more times. This chain joins TRBV7-9 and TRBJ1-2; D is undetermined. Germline V gene sequence: CDR1 SEHNR, CDR2 FQNEAQ (reference sequence). V gave up 5 bases and J gave up 6 bases, with 13 bases separating them. This CDR3 region has 13 residues. As DNA, the CDR3 is TGTGCCAGCAGCCAGGACTGGAGAGATGGCTACACCTTC. This codes for CASSQDWRDGYTF.

A note on this clonotype: Sequence at one end of the junction differs from germline and may be a read error. The chain joins TRBV20-1 to TRBJ2-3, with D tentatively TRBD2 (5 bases). Germline V gene lookup returns CDR1 DFQATT and CDR2 SNEGSKA (reference sequence). The CDR3 is 13 amino acids. CDR3 coding DNA: TGCAGTACTAGAGAGACTAACACAGATACGCAGTATTTT. Translation: CSTRETNTDTQYF.

The sample holds many counts of this clonotype. The gene calls are TRBV29-1 and TRBJ2-3, with TRBD1 identical over 7 bases. Per the germline V gene, CDR1 is SQVTM and CDR2 is ANQGSEA. This CDR3 is built from 14 residues. V trimming: 3 bases; J trimming: 6 bases; junction bases outside the gene matches: 9. The CDR3 region has the DNA TGCAGCGTTGAGGGGCAGGGGGTGACGGATACGCAGTATTTT. Encoded protein: CSVEGQGVTDTQYF.

This clonotype was seen repeatedly, ten times or more. This chain uses TRBV25-1 with TRBJ2-7; perhaps TRBD1 as D (6 bases). This CDR3 has 14 residues. V was shortened by 4 bases and J by 2 bases, with 12 bases between the two germline ends. The V gene's germline CDR1 is MGHDK and CDR2 SYGVNS. For the CDR3, the DNA is TGTGCCAGCAGTGTTGGACAGTCGACCTACGAGCAGTACTTC. It is translated as CASSVGQSTYEQYF.

This clonotype was seen a few times. The chain has TRBV10-3 and TRBJ1-2; 9 positions match TRBD1. Germline V gives CDR1 ENHRY, CDR2 SYGVKD. The CDR3 spans 13 residues. With V trimmed by 10 bases and J by 5 bases, 8 bases remained unmatched. CDR3 sequence: CATPGGQGYGYTF. The CDR3 bases are TGTGCCACCCCTGGGGGACAGGGTTATGGCTACACCTTC.

This clonotype was seen repeatedly, ten times or more. The chain couples TRBV20-1 to TRBJ1-5; TRBD1 agrees at 7 bases. Germline CDR1 is DFQATT and CDR2 is SNEGSKA (reference sequence). After removal of 0 bases from V and 4 bases from J, the junction contained 12 bases not matched to a gene. The CDR3 length is 17 residues. CDR3 in DNA: TGCAGTGCTAGAGATCCAAGGGGGCCAGGGCGAAATCAGCCCCAGCATTTT. The encoded protein is CSARDPRGPGRNQPQHF.

This clonotype has just a few counts. J is TRBJ1-1 and V is TRBV5-1; D ambiguous. CDR1 and CDR2 from the germline V gene are SGHRS and YFSETQ. The V and J ends lost 2 bases and 0 bases respectively, with 20 bases between them. This CDR3 region has 18 residues. CDR3: CASSLSGVRPSLNTEAFF. The CDR3 coding sequence is TGCGCCAGCAGCTTATCCGGTGTCAGACCGAGTTTGAACACTGAAGCTTTCTTT.